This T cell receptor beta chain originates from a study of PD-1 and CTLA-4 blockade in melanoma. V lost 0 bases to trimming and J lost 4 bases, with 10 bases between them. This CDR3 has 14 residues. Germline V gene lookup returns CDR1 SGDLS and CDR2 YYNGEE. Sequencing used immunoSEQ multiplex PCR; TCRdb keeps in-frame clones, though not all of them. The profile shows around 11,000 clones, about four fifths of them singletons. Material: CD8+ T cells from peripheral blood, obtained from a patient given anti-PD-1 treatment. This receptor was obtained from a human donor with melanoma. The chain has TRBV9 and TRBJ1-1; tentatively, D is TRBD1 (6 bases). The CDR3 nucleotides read TGTGCCAGCAGCGTAGCTTTGACAGGCACTGAAGCTTTCTTT. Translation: CASSVALTGTEAFF.